This TCR beta chain originates from a study of human T cells and chemical hapten exposure. The wider study: Throughout a study of 20 to 25 weeks, patients underwent weekly scalp administration of diphenylcyclopropenone doses. Patches that contained 0.01% DPC were applied to the upper back and read at 6 days.

Attachment of unique molecular identifiers to individual cDNA molecules was performed in the library. TCRdb passed the RACE reads through MiXCR, listing each CDR3 protein once. Here the sample spans some 400,000 distinct CDR3 sequences, approximately 5.1% being singletons. The table lists this clonotype with many counts. No antigen is known for it. V was clipped by 5 bases and J by 9 bases; unmatched bases: 12. The germline CDR1 and CDR2 sequences are MNHNY and SVGAGI (reference sequence). The length of the CDR3 is 15 residues. The time point: pre-sensitization, week 0. Treatment here: therapeutic diphenylcyclopropenone sensitization with weekly scalp DPC. Overall study findings and caveats: Correlating positively with patch test score were the PT1 expanded TCR counts.

The chain uses TRBV6-6 and TRBJ2-3, with 9 bases matching TRBD2. This receptor was obtained from a woman between 50 and 59 years old with alopecia areata. Some clones in this sample may be carry-over from other donors' samples. The sample consisted of whole blood, taken in connection with sensitization to the hapten diphenylcyclopropenone (DPC). The chain's CDR3 is CASSGTSGRPQTQYF. The DNA for the CDR3 is TGTGCCAGCAGTGGTACAAGCGGGAGGCCCCAGACGCAGTATTTT.